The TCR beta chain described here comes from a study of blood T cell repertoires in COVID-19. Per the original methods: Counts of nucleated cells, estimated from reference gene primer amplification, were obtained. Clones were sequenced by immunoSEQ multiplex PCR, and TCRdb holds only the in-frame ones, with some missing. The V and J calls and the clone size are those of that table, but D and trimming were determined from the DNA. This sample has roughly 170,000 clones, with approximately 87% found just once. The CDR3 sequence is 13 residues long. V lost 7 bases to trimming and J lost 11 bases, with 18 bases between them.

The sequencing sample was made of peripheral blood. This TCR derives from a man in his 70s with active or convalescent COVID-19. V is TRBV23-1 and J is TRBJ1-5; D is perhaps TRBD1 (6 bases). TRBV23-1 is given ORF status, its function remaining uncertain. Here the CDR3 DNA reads TGCGCCAGCACCGACAGGACATCGGTAGCCCAGCATTTT. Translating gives CASTDRTSVAQHF.